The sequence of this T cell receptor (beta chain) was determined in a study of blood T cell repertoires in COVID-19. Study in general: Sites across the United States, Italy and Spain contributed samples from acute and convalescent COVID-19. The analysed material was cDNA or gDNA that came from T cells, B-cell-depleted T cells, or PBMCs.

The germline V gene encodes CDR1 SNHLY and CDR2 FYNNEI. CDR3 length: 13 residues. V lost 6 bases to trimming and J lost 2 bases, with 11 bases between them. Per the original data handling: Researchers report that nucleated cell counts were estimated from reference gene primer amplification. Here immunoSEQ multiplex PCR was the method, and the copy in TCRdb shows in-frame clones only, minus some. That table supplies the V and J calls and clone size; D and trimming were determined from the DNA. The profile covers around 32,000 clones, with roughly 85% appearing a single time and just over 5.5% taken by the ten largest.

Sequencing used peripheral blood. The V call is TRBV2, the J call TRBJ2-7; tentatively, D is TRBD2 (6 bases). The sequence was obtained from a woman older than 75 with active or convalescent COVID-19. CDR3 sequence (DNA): TGTGCCAGCAGCCCGGGAGAAACCTACGAGCAGTACTTC. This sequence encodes CASSPGETYEQYF.